The 13 T cell receptor beta chains below all came from one sample that was sequenced in a study of blood T cell repertoires in COVID-19. Using immunoSEQ multiplex PCR, the repertoire was profiled, and TCRdb retains in-frame clones only, with some absent. The sample comprises about 40,000 clones, just under 85% of which are singletons, and about 2.8% rests with the top ten. The sample was peripheral blood. These TCRs come from a woman in her sixties or seventies with acute or convalescent COVID-19.

This clone was seen a few times. The chain is built from TRBV3-1 (or the pseudogene TRBV3-2) and TRBJ2-7, with D perhaps matching TRBD2 (6 bases). Trimming removed 1 base from V and 0 bases from J, with 10 bases in between. The CDR3 sequence is 15 residues long. The V gene's germline CDR1 is LGHDT and CDR2 YNNKEL (reference sequence). The CDR3 region has the DNA TGTGCCAGCAGCCAAGCGGCGGGGAGCTCCTACGAGCAGTACTTC. Translated: CASSQAAGSSYEQYF.

This chain links TRBV29-1 with TRBJ2-2, with D possibly TRBD1 on 5 matching bases. Deletions cut 7 bases from V and 0 bases from J, with 9 bases between. Germline V gene data show CDR1 as SQVTM and CDR2 as ANQGSEA. The CDR3 covers 13 residues. CDR3 DNA sequence: TGCAGCGCTTCAGGGTCGAACACCGGGGAGCTGTTTTTT. Residues: CSASGSNTGELFF.

The chain is built from TRBV7-3 and TRBJ2-1; 14 bases are a match to TRBD2. The germline gives CDR1 SGHTA, CDR2 FQGTGA. This CDR3 spans 17 amino acids. The ends lost 0 bases at V and 10 bases at J; junction bases unmatched: 8. Here the CDR3 reads CASSLTGGLAGGREQFF. CDR3 coding DNA: TGTGCCAGCAGCTTAACTGGAGGACTAGCGGGAGGCAGGGAGCAGTTCTTC. The full variable domain, with the rest looked up from reference TRBV7-3 and TRBJ2-1, is GAGVSQTPSNKVTEKGKYVELRCDPISGHTALYWYRQSLGQGPEFLIYFQGTGAADDSGLPNDRFFAVRPEGSVSTLKIQRTERGDSAVYLCASSLTGGLAGGREQFFGPGTRLTVL.

The chain recombines TRBV2 with TRBJ1-3, with TRBD1 matching over 9 bases. V lost 4 bases and J lost 1; bases outside the gene matches: 2. CDR3 length: 15 residues. CDR1 and CDR2 (germline): SNHLY, FYNNEI. CDR3 coding DNA: TGTGCCAGCAGTGCCGGGACAGGGTCTGGAAACACCATATATTTT. Its protein product is CASSAGTGSGNTIYF.

The sample holds a few counts of this clone. The chain joins TRBV7-8 to TRBJ1-1; D not resolved. The CDR3 contains 14 residues. Trimming left V 5 bases short and J 5 bases short, with 15 bases between. CDR1 and CDR2 (germline): SGHVS, FQNEAQ. The CDR3 sequence: CASSQRERDTEAFF. CDR3 bases: TGTGCCAGCAGCCAACGGGAGCGAGATACTGAAGCTTTCTTT.

The rearrangement joins TRBV6-5 to TRBJ2-5; TRBD2 matches 14 bases. This CDR3 is 15 amino acids long. Looked up from germline, CDR1 is MNHEY and CDR2 is SVGAGI. Trimming cost V 6 bases and J 2 bases; bases outside gene matches: 2. The CDR3 is CASRGTSGGQETQYF. In DNA, the CDR3 is TGTGCCAGCAGGGGGACTAGCGGGGGACAAGAGACCCAGTACTTC.

This chain links TRBV6-1 with TRBJ1-2, with 9 bases identical to TRBD1. The CDR3 runs to 15 residues. The trim removed 1 base at V and 3 bases at J, leaving 3 bases unmatched. Germline assignment: CDR1 MNHNS and CDR2 SASEGT. This CDR3 is CASSEGGQGYYGYTF. In DNA, the CDR3 is TGTGCCAGCAGTGAAGGGGGACAGGGTTACTATGGCTACACCTTC.

This chain links TRBV9 with TRBJ2-1; perhaps TRBD2 as D (6 bases). The CDR3 is made up of 18 amino acids. Germline CDR1 SGDLS, CDR2 YYNGEE. Trimming took 1 base from V and 0 from J, leaving 17 bases between them. CDR3 bases: TGTGCCAGCAGCGTACAAGCCGGGGGTGCGAGCTCCTACAATGAGCAGTTCTTC. Protein product: CASSVQAGGASSYNEQFF. Complete variable domain (other parts from reference TRBV9 and TRBJ2-1): DSGVTQTPKHLITATGQRVTLRCSPRSGDLSVYWYQQSLDQGLQFLIQYYNGEERAKGNILERFSAQQFPDLHSELNLSSLELGDSALYFCASSVQAGGASSYNEQFFGPGTRLTVL.

This chain connects TRBV5-4 to TRBJ1-2; TRBD1 matches 8 bases. The germline CDR1 and CDR2 sequences are SGHNT and YYREEE (reference sequence). The CDR3 runs 14 residues. With 4 bases clipped from V and 8 bases from J, the junction kept 10 bases outside the gene matches. The CDR3 loop reads CASSRQGSSGGYTF. In nucleotides, the CDR3 is TGTGCCAGCAGCCGACAGGGGAGTTCGGGGGGCTACACCTTC.

The count of this clone is one. CDR3 in amino acids: CASSPGLTRQQFF. The CDR3 DNA is TGTGCCAGCAGCCCGGGCCTAACTAGGCAGCAGTTCTTC. The chain recombines TRBV14 with TRBJ2-1; D is perhaps TRBD2 (5 bases). The CDR3 consists of 13 residues. Germline CDR1 reads SGHDN; CDR2 reads FVKESK. With 4 bases removed from V and 11 bases from J, the gap between germline ends came to 15 bases.

J is TRBJ2-7 and V is TRBV2; D is perhaps TRBD1 (5 bases). CDR1 is SNHLY and CDR2 is FYNNEI in the germline V gene. The V and J ends lost 4 bases and 3 bases respectively, with 13 bases between them. This CDR3 spans 14 amino acids. The CDR3 loop reads CASSGARAIYEQYF. CDR3 nucleotides: TGTGCCAGCAGTGGGGCCAGGGCTATCTACGAGCAGTACTTC.

The V and J genes are TRBV6-5 and TRBJ2-7; 8 positions agree with TRBD2. This CDR3 comprises 16 residues. The junction had 13 bases not matched to a gene; V was cut back by 4 bases and J by 5 bases. Germline assignment: CDR1 MNHEY and CDR2 SVGAGI. Written as DNA, the CDR3 is TGTGCCAGCAGTTTCCGTAGGGTAGCGGGATCCCACGAGCAGTACTTC. Its protein product is CASSFRRVAGSHEQYF.

This clone was observed a few times. This rearrangement joins TRBV5-5 to TRBJ1-5; D might be TRBD1 (5 bases). This CDR3 is 13 amino acids long. Per germline, CDR1 SGHKS and CDR2 YYEKEE (reference sequence). Trimming left V 0 bases short and J 6 bases short, with 7 bases between. The CDR3 DNA reads as TGTGCCAGCAGCTTGGAGGGGCCTCAGCCCCAGCATTTT. Amino acid sequence: CASSLEGPQPQHF.